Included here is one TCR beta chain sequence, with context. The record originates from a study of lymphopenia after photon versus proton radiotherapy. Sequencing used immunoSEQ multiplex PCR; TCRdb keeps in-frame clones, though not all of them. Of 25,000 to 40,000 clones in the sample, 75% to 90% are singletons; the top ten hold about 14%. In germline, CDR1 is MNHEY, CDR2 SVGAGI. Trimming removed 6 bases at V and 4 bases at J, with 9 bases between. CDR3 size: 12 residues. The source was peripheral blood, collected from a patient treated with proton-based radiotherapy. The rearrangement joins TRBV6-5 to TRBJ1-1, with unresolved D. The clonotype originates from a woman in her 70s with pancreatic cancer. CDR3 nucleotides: TGTGCCAGCAGGGGGAGTACCACTGAAGCTTTCTTT. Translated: CASRGSTTEAFF.